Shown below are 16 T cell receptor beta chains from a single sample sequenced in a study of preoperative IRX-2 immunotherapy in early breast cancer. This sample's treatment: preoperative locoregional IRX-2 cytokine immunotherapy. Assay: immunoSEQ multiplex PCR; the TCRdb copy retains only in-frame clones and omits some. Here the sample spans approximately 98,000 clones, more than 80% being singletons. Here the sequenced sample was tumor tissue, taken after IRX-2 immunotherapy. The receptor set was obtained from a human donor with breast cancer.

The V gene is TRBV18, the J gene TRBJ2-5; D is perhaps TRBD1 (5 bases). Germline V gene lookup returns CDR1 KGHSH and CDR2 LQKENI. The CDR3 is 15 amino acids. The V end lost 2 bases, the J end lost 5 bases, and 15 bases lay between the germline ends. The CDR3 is CASSPIQAVRETQYF. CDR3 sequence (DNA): TGTGCCAGCTCACCAATACAGGCGGTTCGGGAGACCCAGTACTTC. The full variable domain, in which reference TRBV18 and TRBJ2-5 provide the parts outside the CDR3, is NAGVMQNPRHLVRRRGQEARLRCSPMKGHSHVYWYRQLPEEGLKFMVYLQKENIIDESGMPKERFSAEFPKEGPSILRIQQVVRGDSAAYFCASSPIQAVRETQYFGPGTRLLVL.

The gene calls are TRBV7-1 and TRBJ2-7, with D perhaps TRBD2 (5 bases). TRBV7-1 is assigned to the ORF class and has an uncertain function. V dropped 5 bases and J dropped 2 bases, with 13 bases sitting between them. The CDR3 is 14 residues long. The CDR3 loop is CASSQTRGAYEQYF. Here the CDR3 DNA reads TGTGCCAGCAGCCAAACACGGGGAGCCTACGAGCAGTACTTC.

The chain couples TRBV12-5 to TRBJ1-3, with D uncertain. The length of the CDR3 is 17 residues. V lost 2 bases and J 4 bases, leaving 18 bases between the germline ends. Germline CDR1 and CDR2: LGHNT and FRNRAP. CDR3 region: CASGLTPPLVKGNTIYF. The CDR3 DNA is TGTGCTAGTGGTTTGACCCCTCCCTTGGTGAAGGGAAACACCATATATTTT. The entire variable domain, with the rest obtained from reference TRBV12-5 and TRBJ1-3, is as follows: DARVTQTPRHKVTEMGQEVTMRCQPILGHNTVFWYRQTMMQGLELLAYFRNRAPLDDSGMPKDRFSAEMPDATLATLKIQPSEPRDSAVYFCASGLTPPLVKGNTIYFGEGSWLTVV.

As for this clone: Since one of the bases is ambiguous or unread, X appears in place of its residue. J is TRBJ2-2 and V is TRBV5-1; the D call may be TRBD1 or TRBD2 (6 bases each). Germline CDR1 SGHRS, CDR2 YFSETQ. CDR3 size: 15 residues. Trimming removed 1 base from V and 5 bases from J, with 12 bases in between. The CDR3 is CASSLRGXGTGELFF. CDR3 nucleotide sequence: TGCGCCAGCAGCTTGAGGGGGGKCGGTACCGGGGAGCTGTTTTTT.

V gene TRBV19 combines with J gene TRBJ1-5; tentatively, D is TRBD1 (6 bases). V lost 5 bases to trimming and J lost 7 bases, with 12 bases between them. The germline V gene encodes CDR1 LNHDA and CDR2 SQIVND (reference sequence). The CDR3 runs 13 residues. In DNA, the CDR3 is TGTGCCAGTAGTTTGAGGACAGACCAGCCCCAGCATTTT. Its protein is CASSLRTDQPQHF.

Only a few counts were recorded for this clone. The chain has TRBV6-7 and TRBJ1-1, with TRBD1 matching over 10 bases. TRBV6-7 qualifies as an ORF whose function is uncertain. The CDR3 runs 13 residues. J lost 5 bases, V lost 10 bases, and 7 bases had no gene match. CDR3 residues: CATFRDRGTEAFF. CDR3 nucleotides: TGTGCCACCTTCCGGGACAGGGGTACTGAAGCTTTCTTT.

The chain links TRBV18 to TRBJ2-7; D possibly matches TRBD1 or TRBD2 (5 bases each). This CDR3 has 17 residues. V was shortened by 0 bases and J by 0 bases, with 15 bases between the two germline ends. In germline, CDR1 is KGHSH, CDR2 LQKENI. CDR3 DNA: TGTGCCAGCTCACCACCTCAACCGGGACCTCGCTCCTACGAGCAGTACTTC. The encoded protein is CASSPPQPGPRSYEQYF.

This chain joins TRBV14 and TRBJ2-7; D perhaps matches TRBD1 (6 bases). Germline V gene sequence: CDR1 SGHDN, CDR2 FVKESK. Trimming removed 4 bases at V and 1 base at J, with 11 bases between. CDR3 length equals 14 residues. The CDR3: CASSRQDGSYEQYF. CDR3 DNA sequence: TGTGCCAGCAGCCGACAGGATGGATCCTACGAGCAGTACTTC.

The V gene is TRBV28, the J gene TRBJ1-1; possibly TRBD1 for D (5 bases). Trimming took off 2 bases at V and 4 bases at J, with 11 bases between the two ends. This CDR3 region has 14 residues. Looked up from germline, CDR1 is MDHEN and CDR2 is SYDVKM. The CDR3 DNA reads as TGTGCCAGCAGTTTAAGCGGGGGTTCCACTGAAGCTTTCTTT. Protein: CASSLSGGSTEAFF. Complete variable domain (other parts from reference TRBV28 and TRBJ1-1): DVKVTQSSRYLVKRTGEKVFLECVQDMDHENMFWYRQDPGLGLRLIYFSYDVKMKEKGDIPEGYSVSREKKERFSLILESASTNQTSMYLCASSLSGGSTEAFFGQGTRLTVV.

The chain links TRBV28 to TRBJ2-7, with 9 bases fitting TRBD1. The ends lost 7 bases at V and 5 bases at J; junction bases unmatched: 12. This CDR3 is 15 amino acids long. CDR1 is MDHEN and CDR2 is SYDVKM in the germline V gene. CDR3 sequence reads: CASTPLGQGHDEQYF. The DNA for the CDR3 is TGTGCCAGCACCCCGCTGGGACAGGGTCACGACGAGCAGTACTTC.

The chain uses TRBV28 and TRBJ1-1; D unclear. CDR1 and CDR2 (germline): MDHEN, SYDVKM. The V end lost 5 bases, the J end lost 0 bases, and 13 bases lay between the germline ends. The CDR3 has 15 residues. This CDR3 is CASSHWASMNTEAFF. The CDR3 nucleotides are TGTGCCAGCAGTCATTGGGCTAGTATGAACACTGAAGCTTTCTTT.

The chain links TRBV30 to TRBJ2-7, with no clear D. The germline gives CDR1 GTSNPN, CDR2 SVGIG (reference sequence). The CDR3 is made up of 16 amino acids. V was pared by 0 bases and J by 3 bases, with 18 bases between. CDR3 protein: CAWSVPQAGGYYEQYF. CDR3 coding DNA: TGTGCCTGGAGTGTACCTCAGGCAGGCGGATACTACGAGCAGTACTTC.

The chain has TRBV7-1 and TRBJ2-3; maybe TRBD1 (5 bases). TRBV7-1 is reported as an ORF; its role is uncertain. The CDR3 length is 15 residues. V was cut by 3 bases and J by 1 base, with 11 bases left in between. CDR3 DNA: TGTGCCAGCAGCTCGCAGGGTACGGGCACAGATACGCAGTATTTT. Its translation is CASSSQGTGTDTQYF.

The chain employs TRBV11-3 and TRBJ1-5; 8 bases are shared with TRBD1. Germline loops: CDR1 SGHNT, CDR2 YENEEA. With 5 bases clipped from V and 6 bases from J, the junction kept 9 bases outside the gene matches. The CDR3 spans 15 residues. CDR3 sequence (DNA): TGTGCCAGCAGCCTCGGCGGGACAGGAGGTCAGCCCCAGCATTTT. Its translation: CASSLGGTGGQPQHF.

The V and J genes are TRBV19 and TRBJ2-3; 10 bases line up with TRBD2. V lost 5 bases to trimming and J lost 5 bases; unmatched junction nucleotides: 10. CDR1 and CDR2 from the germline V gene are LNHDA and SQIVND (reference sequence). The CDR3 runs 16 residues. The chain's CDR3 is CASSGSLAGAGDTQYF. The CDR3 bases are TGTGCCAGTAGTGGTTCCCTAGCGGGAGCAGGAGATACGCAGTATTTT.

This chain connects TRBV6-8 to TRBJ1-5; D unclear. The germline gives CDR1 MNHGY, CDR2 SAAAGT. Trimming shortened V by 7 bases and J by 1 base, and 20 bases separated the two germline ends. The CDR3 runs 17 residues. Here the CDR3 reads CASKPGSDLWSNQPQHF. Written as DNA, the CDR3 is TGTGCCAGCAAGCCCGGGTCGGATTTATGGAGCAATCAGCCCCAGCATTTT.